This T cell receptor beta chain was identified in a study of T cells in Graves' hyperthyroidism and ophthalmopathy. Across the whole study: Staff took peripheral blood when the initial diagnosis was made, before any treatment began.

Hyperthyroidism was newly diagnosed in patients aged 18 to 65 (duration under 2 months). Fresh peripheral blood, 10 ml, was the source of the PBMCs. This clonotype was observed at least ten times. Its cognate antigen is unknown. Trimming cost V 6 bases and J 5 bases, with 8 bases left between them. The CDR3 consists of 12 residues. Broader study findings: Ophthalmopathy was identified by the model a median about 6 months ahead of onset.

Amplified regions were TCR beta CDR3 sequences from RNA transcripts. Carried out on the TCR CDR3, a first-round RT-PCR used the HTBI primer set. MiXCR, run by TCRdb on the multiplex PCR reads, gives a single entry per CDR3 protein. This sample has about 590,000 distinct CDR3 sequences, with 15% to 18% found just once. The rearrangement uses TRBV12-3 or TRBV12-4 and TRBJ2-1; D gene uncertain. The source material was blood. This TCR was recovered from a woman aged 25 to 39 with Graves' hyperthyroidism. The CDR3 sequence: CASSNQHNEQFF. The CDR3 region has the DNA TGTGCCAGCAGCAACCAACACAATGAGCAGTTCTTC.